Reported below is one TCR beta chain. No antigen is known for it. The data stem from a study of a mutant IDH1 vaccine in newly diagnosed glioma. Across the study: Vaccination followed radiotherapy alone by 4-6 weeks, or accompanied temozolomide cycles. Previous treatment comprised radiotherapy, temozolomide, or both, mostly both.

Using immunoSEQ multiplex PCR, the repertoire was profiled, and TCRdb retains in-frame clones only, with some absent. This sample yields about 54,000 clones, of which 80% to 85% are seen a single time; about 3.2% belongs to the top ten. Trimming cost V 1 base and J 8 bases, with 14 bases left between them. The CDR3 runs 14 residues. Germline loops: CDR1 SGHTA, CDR2 FQGNSA. The time point: week 47, end of study. In the vaccine, a single dose held 300 ug of the mutant IDH1 20-mer peptide, along with topical imiquimod. Patients, over weeks 1, 3, 5, 7, 11, 15, 19 and 23, received a total of eight vaccinations.

The rearrangement uses TRBV7-2 and TRBJ1-2; no firm D call. This TCR derives from a woman aged 50 to 60 with glioma. The sequencing used PBMCs, collected from a glioma patient whose treatment included an IDH1 peptide vaccine. CDR3 nucleotides: TGTGCCAGCAGCTTAGGGGCTCCGACTAAAGGCTACACCTTC. Translation: CASSLGAPTKGYTF. Based on the CDR3 plus reference TRBV7-2 and TRBJ1-2, the full variable domain is GAGVSQSPSNKVTEKGKDVELRCDPISGHTALYWYRQSLGQGLEFLIYFQGNSAPDKSGLPSDRFSAERTGGSVSTLTIQRTQQEDSAVYLCASSLGAPTKGYTFGSGTRLTVV.